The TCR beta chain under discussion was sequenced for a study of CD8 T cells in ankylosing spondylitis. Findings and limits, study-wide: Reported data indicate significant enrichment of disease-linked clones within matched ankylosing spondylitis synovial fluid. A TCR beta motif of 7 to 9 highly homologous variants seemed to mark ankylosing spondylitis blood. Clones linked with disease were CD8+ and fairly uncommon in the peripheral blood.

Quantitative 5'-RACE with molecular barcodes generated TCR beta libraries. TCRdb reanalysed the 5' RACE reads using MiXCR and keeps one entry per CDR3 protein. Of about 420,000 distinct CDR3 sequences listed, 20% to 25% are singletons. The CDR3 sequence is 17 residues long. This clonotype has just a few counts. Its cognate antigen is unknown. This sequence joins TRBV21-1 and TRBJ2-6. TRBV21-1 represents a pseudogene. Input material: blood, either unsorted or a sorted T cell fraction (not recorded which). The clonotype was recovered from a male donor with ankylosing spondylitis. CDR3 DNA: TGTGCCAGCAGCAAAGACAGAACAGGCTCTGGGGCCAACGTCCTGACTTTC. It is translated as CASSKDRTGSGANVLTF.